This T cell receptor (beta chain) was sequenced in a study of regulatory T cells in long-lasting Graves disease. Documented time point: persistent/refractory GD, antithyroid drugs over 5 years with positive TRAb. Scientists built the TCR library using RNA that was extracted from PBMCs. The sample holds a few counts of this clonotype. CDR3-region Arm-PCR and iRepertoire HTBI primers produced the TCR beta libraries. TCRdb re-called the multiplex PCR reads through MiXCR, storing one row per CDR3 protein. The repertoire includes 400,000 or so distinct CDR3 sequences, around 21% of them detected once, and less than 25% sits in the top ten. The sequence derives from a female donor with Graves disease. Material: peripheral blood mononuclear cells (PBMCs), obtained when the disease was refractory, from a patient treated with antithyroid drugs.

The CDR3 region has the DNA TGTGCCATCACGGACGGACACTATGGCTACACCTTC. Protein sequence: CAITDGHYGYTF. The chain joins TRBV10-3 to TRBJ1-2, with D unresolved. From germline, CDR1 is ENHRY and CDR2 SYGVKD. The germline V and J ends were trimmed by 7 bases and 3 bases, with 9 bases remaining between them. This CDR3 is 12 amino acids long.